The rows below give T cell receptor beta chains drawn from one sample of a study of blood T cell repertoires in COVID-19. Sequencing was performed with immunoSEQ multiplex PCR; in TCRdb, only in-frame clones are kept and a portion is missing. The sample holds 20,000 or so clones, around nine tenths seen once. Sequenced sample: peripheral blood. Receptor source: a man in his fifties or sixties with active COVID-19. The CDR3 runs from the conserved cysteine through the conserved F or W.

v_gene,j_gene,CDR3aa
TRBV11-3,TRBJ2-1,CASSPEESGGYNEQFF
TRBV11-3,TRBJ1-3,CASRGLNGNTIYF
TRBV4-3,TRBJ2-7,CASSQVSSGSYEQYF
TRBV2,TRBJ2-3,CASSVSGGGGDTQYF
TRBV28,TRBJ2-3,CASSWLTSGRVGTDTQYF
TRBV5-1,TRBJ2-6,CASSLVQGGAGANVLTF
TRBV7-8,TRBJ2-1,CASSKGLAGGNEQFF
TRBV13,TRBJ2-5,CASSLIPGEETQYF
TRBV21-1,TRBJ1-6,CASSKGVGEKALHF
TRBV6-2/TRBV6-3,TRBJ2-1,CASSYSGDYNEQFF
TRBV6-5,TRBJ1-6,CASSYSIHSGNSPLHF
TRBV5-6,TRBJ2-5,CASSLVTGVSLTLGTQYF
TRBV28,TRBJ1-1,CASSLLIFDSLNTEAFF
TRBV7-9,TRBJ2-7,CASSLVRSGEQYF
TRBV4-2,TRBJ1-1,CASSQGTGVTEAFF
TRBV11-3,TRBJ2-1,CASSPRQGAGDEQFF
TRBV27,TRBJ1-1,CASNTGGLNTEAFF
TRBV6-5,TRBJ2-2,CAGARQEFTGELFF
TRBV28,TRBJ2-3,CASNSQRPLSTDTQYF
TRBV11-3,TRBJ2-7,CASSLESWRGADYEQYF
TRBV27,TRBJ1-4,CASSPRGSPPEKLFF
TRBV5-4,TRBJ2-3,CASSLGGSGRAVDTQYF
TRBV6-5,TRBJ2-3,CASRRPGGDTQYF
TRBV7-8,TRBJ2-2,CASSLVALAETNTGELFF
TRBV3-1/TRBV3-2,TRBJ2-1,CASSSRRPSGRAGDEQFF
TRBV5-5,TRBJ2-3,CASSTQGGRVADTQYF